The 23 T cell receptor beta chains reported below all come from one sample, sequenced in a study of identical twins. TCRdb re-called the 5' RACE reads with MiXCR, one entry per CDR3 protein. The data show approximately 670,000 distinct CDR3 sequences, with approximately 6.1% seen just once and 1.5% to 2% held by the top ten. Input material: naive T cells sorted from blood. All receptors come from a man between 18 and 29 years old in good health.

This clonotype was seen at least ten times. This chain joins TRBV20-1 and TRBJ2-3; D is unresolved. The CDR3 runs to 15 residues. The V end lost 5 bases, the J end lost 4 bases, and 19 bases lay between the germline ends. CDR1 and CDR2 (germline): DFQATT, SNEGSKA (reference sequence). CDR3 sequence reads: CSARPEATGADTQYF. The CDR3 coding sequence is TGCAGTGCTCGACCCGAAGCTACTGGGGCAGATACGCAGTATTTT.

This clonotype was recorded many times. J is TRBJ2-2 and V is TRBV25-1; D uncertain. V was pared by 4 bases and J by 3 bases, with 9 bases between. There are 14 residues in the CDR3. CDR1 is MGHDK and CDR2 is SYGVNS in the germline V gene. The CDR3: CASSGSDHTGELFF. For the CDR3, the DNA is TGTGCCAGCAGTGGCTCGGATCACACCGGGGAGCTGTTTTTT.

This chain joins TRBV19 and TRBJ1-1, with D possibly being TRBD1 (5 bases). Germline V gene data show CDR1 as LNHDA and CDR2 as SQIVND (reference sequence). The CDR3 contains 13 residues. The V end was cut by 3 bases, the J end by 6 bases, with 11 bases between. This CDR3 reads CASSIREGPEAFF. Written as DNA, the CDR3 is TGTGCCAGTAGTATTAGGGAGGGACCTGAAGCTTTCTTT.

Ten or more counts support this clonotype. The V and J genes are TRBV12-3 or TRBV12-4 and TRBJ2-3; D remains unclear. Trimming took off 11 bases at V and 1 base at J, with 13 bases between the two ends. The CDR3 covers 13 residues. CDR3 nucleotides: TGTGCCGGCCGCGGTTCGGGCACAGATACGCAGTATTTT. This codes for CAGRGSGTDTQYF.

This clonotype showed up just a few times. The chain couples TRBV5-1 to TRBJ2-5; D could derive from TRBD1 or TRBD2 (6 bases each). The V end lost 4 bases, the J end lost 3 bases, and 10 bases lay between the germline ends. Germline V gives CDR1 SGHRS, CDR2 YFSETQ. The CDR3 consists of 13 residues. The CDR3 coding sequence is TGCGCCAGCAGCAAGGGGGGAGAAGAGACCCAGTACTTC. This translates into CASSKGGEETQYF.

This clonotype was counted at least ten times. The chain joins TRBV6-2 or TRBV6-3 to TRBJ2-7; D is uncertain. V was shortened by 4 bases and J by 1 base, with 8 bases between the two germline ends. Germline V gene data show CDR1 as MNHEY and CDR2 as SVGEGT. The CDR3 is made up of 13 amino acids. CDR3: CASSWFRSYEQYF. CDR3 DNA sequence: TGTGCCAGCAGTTGGTTCAGATCCTACGAGCAGTACTTC.

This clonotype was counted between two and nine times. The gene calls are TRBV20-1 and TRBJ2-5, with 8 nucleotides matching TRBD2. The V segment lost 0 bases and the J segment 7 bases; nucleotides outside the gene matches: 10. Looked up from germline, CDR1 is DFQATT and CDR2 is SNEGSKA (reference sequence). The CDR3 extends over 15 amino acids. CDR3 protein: CSAREDSGDEGTQYF. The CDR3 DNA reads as TGCAGTGCTAGAGAAGATAGCGGGGACGAGGGGACCCAGTACTTC.

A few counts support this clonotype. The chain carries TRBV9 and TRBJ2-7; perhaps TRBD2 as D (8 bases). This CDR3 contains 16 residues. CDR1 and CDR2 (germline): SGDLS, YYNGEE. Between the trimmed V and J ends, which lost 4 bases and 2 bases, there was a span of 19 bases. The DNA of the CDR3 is TGTGCCAGCAGCCTGGTGGATAGCGGGACAGCCTACGAGCAGTACTTC. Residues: CASSLVDSGTAYEQYF.

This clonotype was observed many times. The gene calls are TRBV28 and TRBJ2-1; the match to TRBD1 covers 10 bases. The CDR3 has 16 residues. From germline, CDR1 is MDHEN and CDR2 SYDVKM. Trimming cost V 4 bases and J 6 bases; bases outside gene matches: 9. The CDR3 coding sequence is TGTGCCAGCAGTTCTTCCGGGACAGGGGACCCCAATGAGCAGTTCTTC. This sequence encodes CASSSSGTGDPNEQFF.

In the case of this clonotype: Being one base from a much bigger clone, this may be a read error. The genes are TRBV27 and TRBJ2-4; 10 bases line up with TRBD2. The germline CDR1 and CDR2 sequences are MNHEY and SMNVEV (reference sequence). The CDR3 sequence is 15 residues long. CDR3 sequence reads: CGSSPTSGRGYIQYF. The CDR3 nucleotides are TGTGGCAGCAGTCCAACGAGCGGGAGGGGGTACATTCAGTACTTC.

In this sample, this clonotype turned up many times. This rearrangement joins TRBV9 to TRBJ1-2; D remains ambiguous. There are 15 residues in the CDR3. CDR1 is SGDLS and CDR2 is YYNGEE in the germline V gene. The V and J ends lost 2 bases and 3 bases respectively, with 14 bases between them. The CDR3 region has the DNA TGTGCCAGCAGCGTTCTCACGTCGGGAGACTATGGCTACACCTTC. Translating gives CASSVLTSGDYGYTF.

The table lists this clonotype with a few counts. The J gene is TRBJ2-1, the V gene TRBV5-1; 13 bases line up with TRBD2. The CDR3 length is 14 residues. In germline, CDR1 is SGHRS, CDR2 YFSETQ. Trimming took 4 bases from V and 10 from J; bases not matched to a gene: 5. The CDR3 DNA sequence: TGCGCCAGCAGCGGACTAGCGGGAGCCGGGGAGCAGTTCTTC. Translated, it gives CASSGLAGAGEQFF.

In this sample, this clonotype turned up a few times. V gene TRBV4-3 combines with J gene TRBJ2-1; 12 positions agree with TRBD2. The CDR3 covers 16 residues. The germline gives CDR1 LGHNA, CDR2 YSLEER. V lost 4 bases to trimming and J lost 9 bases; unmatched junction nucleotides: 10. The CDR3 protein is CASSRPTSGRTIEQFF. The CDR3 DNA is TGCGCCAGCAGCCGCCCGACTAGCGGGAGAACCATTGAGCAGTTCTTC.

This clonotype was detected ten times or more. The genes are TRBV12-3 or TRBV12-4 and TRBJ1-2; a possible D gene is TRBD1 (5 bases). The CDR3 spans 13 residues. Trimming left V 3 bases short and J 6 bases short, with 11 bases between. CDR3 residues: CASSLVRVNGYTF. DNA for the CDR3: TGTGCCAGCAGTTTGGTCAGGGTGAATGGCTACACCTTC.

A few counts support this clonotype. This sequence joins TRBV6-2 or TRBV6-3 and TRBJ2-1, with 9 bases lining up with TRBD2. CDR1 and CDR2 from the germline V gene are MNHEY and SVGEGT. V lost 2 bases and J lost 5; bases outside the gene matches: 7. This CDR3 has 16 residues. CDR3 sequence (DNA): TGTGCCAGCAGTTACATCGCGGGAGGGCCTCACAATGAGCAGTTCTTC. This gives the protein CASSYIAGGPHNEQFF.

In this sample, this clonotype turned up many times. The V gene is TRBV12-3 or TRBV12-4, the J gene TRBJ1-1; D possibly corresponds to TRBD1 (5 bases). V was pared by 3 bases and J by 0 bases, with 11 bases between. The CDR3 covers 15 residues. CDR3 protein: CASSFRGLMNTEAFF. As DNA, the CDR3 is TGTGCCAGCAGTTTTCGGGGGTTAATGAACACTGAAGCTTTCTTT.

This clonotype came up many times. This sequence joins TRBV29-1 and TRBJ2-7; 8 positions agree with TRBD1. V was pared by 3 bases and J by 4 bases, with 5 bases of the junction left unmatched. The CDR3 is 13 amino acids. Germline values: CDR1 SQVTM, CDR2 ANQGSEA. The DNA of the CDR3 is TGCAGCGTTGAGACAGGGGTAGAGTACGAGCAGTACTTC. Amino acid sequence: CSVETGVEYEQYF.

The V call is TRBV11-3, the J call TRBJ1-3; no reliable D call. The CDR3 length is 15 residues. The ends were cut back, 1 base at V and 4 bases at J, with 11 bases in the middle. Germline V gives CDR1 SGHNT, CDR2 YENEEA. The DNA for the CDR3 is TGTGCCAGCAGCTTAGGAGGAGGGCCGGGAAACACCATATATTTT. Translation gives CASSLGGGPGNTIYF.

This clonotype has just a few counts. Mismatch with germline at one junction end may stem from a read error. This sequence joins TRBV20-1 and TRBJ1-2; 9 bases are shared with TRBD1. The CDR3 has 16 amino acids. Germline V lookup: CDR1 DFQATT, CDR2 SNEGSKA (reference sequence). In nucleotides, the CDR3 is TGCAGTGCCTTTACGCCGGGACAGGGAGCTAACTATGGCTACACTTTC. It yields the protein CSAFTPGQGANYGYTF.

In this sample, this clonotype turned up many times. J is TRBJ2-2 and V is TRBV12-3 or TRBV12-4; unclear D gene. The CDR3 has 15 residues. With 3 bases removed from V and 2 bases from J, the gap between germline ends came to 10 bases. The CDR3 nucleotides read TGTGCCAGCAGTTTGCGAACTACCAACACCGGGGAGCTGTTTTTT. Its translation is CASSLRTTNTGELFF.

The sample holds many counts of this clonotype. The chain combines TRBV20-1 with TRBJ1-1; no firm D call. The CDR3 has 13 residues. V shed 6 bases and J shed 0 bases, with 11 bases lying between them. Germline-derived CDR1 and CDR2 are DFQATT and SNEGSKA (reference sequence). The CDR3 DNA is TGCAGTGCCCTTAGTGAGATGAACACTGAAGCTTTCTTT. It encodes CSALSEMNTEAFF.

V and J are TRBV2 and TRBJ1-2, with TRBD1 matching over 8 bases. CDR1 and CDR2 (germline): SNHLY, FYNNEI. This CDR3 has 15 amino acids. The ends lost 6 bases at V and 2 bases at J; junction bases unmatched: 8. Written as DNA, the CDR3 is TGTGCCAGCAGGAGCGGGACAGGACCCAACTATGGCTACACCTTC. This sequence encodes CASRSGTGPNYGYTF.

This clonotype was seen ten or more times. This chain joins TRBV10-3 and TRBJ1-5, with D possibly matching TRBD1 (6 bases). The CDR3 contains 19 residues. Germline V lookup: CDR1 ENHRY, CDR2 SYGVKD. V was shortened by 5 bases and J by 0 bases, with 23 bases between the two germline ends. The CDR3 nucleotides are TGTGCCATCAGTCCCCAGTTCGTCCCGGGGGCCTATAGCAATCAGCCCCAGCATTTT. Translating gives CAISPQFVPGAYSNQPQHF.